Below are 2 T cell receptor beta chains sequenced from a single sample in a study of cytomegalovirus exposure and HLA in healthy donors (dated by TCRdb to about 2017). The library relied on the immunoSEQ multiplex PCR assay. For the multiplex PCR, a mixture combining 60 forward primers for TCR Vbeta segments and 13 reverse primers for TCR Jbeta segments was used. Not all clones reach the TCRdb copy of this immuneACCESS table, which keeps in-frame sequences only. Checked studies attribute under half of the gap to unresolved V genes and leave the rest unexplained. The sample has roughly 70,000 clones on record, 74% of them singletons. The ten largest clones add up to 10% to 12% of the sample. Material for sequencing was PBMCs. These receptors were obtained from a human donor in good health.

The CDR3 loop reads CASRRQDAFHEQYF. CDR3 in DNA: TGCGCCAGCAGGAGACAGGACGCTTTCCACGAGCAGTACTTC. This chain joins TRBV10-1 and TRBJ2-7; a possible D gene is TRBD1 (6 bases). The CDR3 spans 14 residues. CDR1 is WNHNN, CDR2 SYGVQD, per germline (reference sequence). The ends were cut back, 6 bases at V and 5 bases at J, with 17 bases in the middle.

The CDR3 DNA is TGTGCCAGTAGTACGTCCCTAGCGGGAGGGGGAGATACGCAGTATTTT. This encodes CASSTSLAGGGDTQYF. The rearrangement uses TRBV19 and TRBJ2-3, with 12 bases lining up with TRBD2. The germline V gene encodes CDR1 LNHDA and CDR2 SQIVND (reference sequence). V gave up 4 bases and J gave up 5 bases; unmatched junction bases: 7. The CDR3 is made up of 16 amino acids.